These T cell receptor beta chains were read from a single sample in a study of shared T cell receptors in the human thymus. Method: immunoSEQ multiplex PCR; TCRdb's copy keeps in-frame clones and lacks some. The repertoire holds about 660,000 clones, with approximately 87% as singletons. The data were also submitted as part of a second study, on human thymus T cells.

The sequenced sample consisted of thymocytes. The receptors were sampled from a boy under two years old with a congenital heart defect. Both conserved end residues are part of each CDR3. The D gene is left open where the match is weak. A clone size is listed for some rows: how often the clone was seen (once, few, many), or a class if it is expanded.

d_call: .
clone_size: .
v_call: TRBV27
j_call: TRBJ1-5
cdr3_aa: CASSLRGFNQPQHF
cdr3_nt: TGTGCCAGCAGTTTACGAGGATTCAATCAGCCCCAGCATTTT

d_call: TRBD2
clone_size: once
v_call: TRBV5-1
j_call: TRBJ2-1
cdr3_aa: CASSLEQRDISYNEQFF
cdr3_nt: TGCGCCAGCAGCTTGGAACAGCGGGATATTTCCTACAATGAGCAGTTCTTC

d_call: .
clone_size: .
v_call: TRBV4-3
j_call: TRBJ1-2
cdr3_aa: CASSPDSNYGYTF
cdr3_nt: TGCGCCAGCAGCCCCGACAGTAACTATGGCTACACCTTC

d_call: .
clone_size: .
v_call: TRBV6-5
j_call: TRBJ2-1
cdr3_aa: CASRAGHAYNEQFF
cdr3_nt: TGTGCCAGCAGAGCGGGCCACGCCTACAATGAGCAGTTCTTC

d_call: .
clone_size: .
v_call: TRBV7-9
j_call: TRBJ2-5
cdr3_aa: CASSYPRGQETQYF
cdr3_nt: TGTGCCAGCAGCTACCCTAGGGGCCAAGAGACCCAGTACTTC

d_call: .
clone_size: few
v_call: TRBV28
j_call: TRBJ1-1
cdr3_aa: CASSTTVPPPEAFF
cdr3_nt: TGTGCCAGCAGTACGACAGTTCCCCCCCCTGAAGCTTTCTTT

d_call: TRBD2
clone_size: .
v_call: TRBV19
j_call: TRBJ2-1
cdr3_aa: CASSDGRVGEQFF
cdr3_nt: TGTGCCAGTAGTGACGGGAGGGTAGGTGAGCAGTTCTTC

d_call: .
clone_size: .
v_call: TRBV7-9
j_call: TRBJ1-6
cdr3_aa: CASSLGYYNSPLHF
cdr3_nt: TGTGCCAGCAGCCTCGGGTATTATAATTCACCCCTCCACTTT

d_call: TRBD2
clone_size: .
v_call: TRBV9
j_call: TRBJ2-3
cdr3_aa: CASSVEGGRMVDTQYF
cdr3_nt: TGTGCCAGCAGCGTAGAAGGCGGGAGGATGGTAGATACGCAGTATTTT

d_call: TRBD2
clone_size: few
v_call: TRBV10-3
j_call: TRBJ2-7
cdr3_aa: CAIRGAVLADEQYF
cdr3_nt: TGTGCCATCAGGGGAGCGGTGCTAGCGGACGAGCAGTACTTC

d_call: TRBD2
clone_size: .
v_call: TRBV27
j_call: TRBJ2-1
cdr3_aa: CASSPASGFYNEQFF
cdr3_nt: TGTGCCAGCAGTCCCGCTAGCGGGTTCTACAATGAGCAGTTCTTC

d_call: TRBD2
clone_size: .
v_call: TRBV5-1
j_call: TRBJ2-3
cdr3_aa: CASSAAGGRALSDTQYF
cdr3_nt: TGCGCCAGCAGCGCGGCCGGCGGGAGGGCCTTATCAGATACGCAGTATTTT

d_call: TRBD1
clone_size: .
v_call: TRBV27
j_call: TRBJ2-2
cdr3_aa: CASTSRGQGAHTGELFF
cdr3_nt: TGTGCCAGCACCTCCCGGGGACAGGGGGCGCACACCGGGGAGCTGTTTTTT

d_call: .
clone_size: .
v_call: TRBV27
j_call: TRBJ2-7
cdr3_aa: CASSFAGGSYEQYF
cdr3_nt: TGTGCCAGCAGTTTTGCCGGAGGGTCCTACGAGCAGTACTTC

d_call: .
clone_size: .
v_call: TRBV21-1
j_call: TRBJ2-7
cdr3_aa: CASSKDLGDRVSYEQYF
cdr3_nt: TGTGCCAGCAGCAAAGATTTAGGAGACAGGGTCTCCTACGAGCAGTACTTC